This T cell receptor (beta chain) was sequenced for a study of blood T cell repertoires in COVID-19. Study background: Nucleic acid was either cDNA or gDNA, and it came from T cells, B-cell-depleted T cells, or PBMCs.

Per the study methods: Amplification of reference gene primers provided the estimated nucleated cell counts. Sequenced by immunoSEQ multiplex PCR; TCRdb stores in-frame clones only, minus some. D and trimming come from the DNA, and the V and J calls and clone size come from that table. The sample includes around 200,000 clones, 75% to 90% of them seen just once. The study drew participants aged about 18 to 90 years from 24 US areas. Participant reports of clinical history set cohort assignment. Trimming cost V 5 bases and J 6 bases; bases outside gene matches: 12. The CDR3 consists of 16 residues. CDR1 SGHNT and CDR2 YENEEA come from the germline V gene.

The sequencing sample was made of PBMCs or T cells enriched from blood (not recorded which). The chain has TRBV11-3 and TRBJ2-3; TRBD1 matches at 9 bases. This sequence originates from a man aged 40-55 years who had recovered from COVID-19. This chain's CDR3 is CASSRTGGAGGDTQYF. CDR3 sequence (DNA): TGTGCCAGCAGCCGTACAGGGGGCGCTGGGGGGGATACGCAGTATTTT.